Below, 29 T cell receptor beta chains from the same sample are listed, as sequenced in a study of cytomegalovirus exposure and HLA in healthy donors. Clones were read by immunoSEQ multiplex PCR, and TCRdb kept only the in-frame ones, dropping some. The sample includes fewer than 200,000 clones, about nine tenths of them seen just once. Source material: PBMCs. These TCRs come from a man aged 25-45 years in good health and CMV-seropositive.

This chain joins TRBV9 and TRBJ2-7, with 10 bases matching TRBD1. The ends lost 3 bases at V and 3 bases at J; junction bases unmatched: 3. Germline CDR1 reads SGDLS; CDR2 reads YYNGEE. The CDR3 contains 14 residues. Written as DNA, the CDR3 is TGTGCCAGCAGCGAGGGACAGGGGCTCTACGAGCAGTACTTC. Translated, it gives CASSEGQGLYEQYF.

V is TRBV18 and J is TRBJ2-1; 10 bases are a match to TRBD2. V was clipped by 3 bases and J by 4 bases; unmatched bases: 9. Looked up from germline, CDR1 is KGHSH and CDR2 is LQKENI. The CDR3 length is 17 residues. The CDR3: CASSPFWLAGDYNEQFF. CDR3 nucleotides: TGTGCCAGCTCACCGTTCTGGCTAGCGGGGGATTACAATGAGCAGTTCTTC.

The rearrangement uses TRBV2 and TRBJ1-6, with D perhaps matching TRBD1 (6 bases). Trimming left V 6 bases short and J 4 bases short, with 19 bases between. The CDR3 has 17 amino acids. Germline V gene data show CDR1 as SNHLY and CDR2 as FYNNEI. CDR3 sequence (DNA): TGTGCCAGCAGAGACAGGATATATTCTTCGTATAATTCACCCCTCCACTTT. Translated, it gives CASRDRIYSSYNSPLHF.

The rearrangement uses TRBV6-5 and TRBJ2-4; a weak D match, TRBD1 (6 bases). The germline V gene encodes CDR1 MNHEY and CDR2 SVGAGI. Between the trimmed V and J ends, which lost 4 bases and 5 bases, there was a span of 18 bases. The CDR3 length is 16 residues. The CDR3 sequence is CASSLNYRDTQNIQYF. DNA of the CDR3: TGTGCCAGCAGTTTAAACTACAGGGATACCCAAAACATTCAGTACTTC.

J is TRBJ2-7 and V is TRBV5-6; no reliable D call. Germline CDR1 is SGHDT and CDR2 is YYEEEE. This CDR3 comprises 15 residues. Trimming pared 5 bases from V and 0 bases from J, leaving 15 bases between. The chain's CDR3 is CASSSTFRSSYEQYF. DNA of the CDR3: TGTGCCAGCAGTTCCACTTTTAGGAGCTCCTACGAGCAGTACTTC.

The J gene is TRBJ2-7, the V gene TRBV6-1; unclear D gene. The V gene's germline CDR1 is MNHNS and CDR2 SASEGT. Trimming left V 1 base short and J 0 bases short, with 4 bases between. The CDR3 sequence is 13 residues long. CDR3 coding DNA: TGTGCCAGCAGTGAAGGGAGCTCCTACGAGCAGTACTTC. It codes for CASSEGSSYEQYF.

This clone was seen only once. The gene calls are TRBV29-1 and TRBJ2-2; 9 bases map to TRBD1. There are 14 residues in the CDR3. Germline trimming cut 7 bases from V and 4 bases from J; bases unmatched to any gene: 7. Germline V gene sequence: CDR1 SQVTM, CDR2 ANQGSEA. The chain's CDR3 is CSAAGTGTTGELFF. The CDR3 DNA is TGCAGCGCTGCGGGGACAGGGACCACCGGGGAGCTGTTTTTT.

This rearrangement joins TRBV2 to TRBJ1-2; D might be TRBD1 (5 bases). Deletions cut 6 bases from V and 2 bases from J, with 16 bases between. Germline V lookup: CDR1 SNHLY, CDR2 FYNNEI. The CDR3 sequence is 15 residues long. The CDR3 region has the DNA TGTGCCAGCAGGGCGACTTATCGGGGGAACTATGGCTACACCTTC. Its protein is CASRATYRGNYGYTF. The whole variable domain, filled in from reference TRBV2 and TRBJ1-2, reads EPEVTQTPSHQVTQMGQEVILRCVPISNHLYFYWYRQILGQKVEFLVSFYNNEISEKSEIFDDQFSVERPDGSNFTLKIRSTKLEDSAMYFCASRATYRGNYGYTFGSGTRLTVV.

This clone has only a few counts. The rearrangement links TRBV7-9 to TRBJ1-5, with D possibly being TRBD1 (6 bases). The V end lost 1 base, the J end lost 1 base, and 11 bases lay between the germline ends. CDR3 length: 16 residues. CDR1 and CDR2 (germline): SEHNR, FQNEAQ (reference sequence). The CDR3 DNA follows: TGTGCCAGCAGCTTAGGGACAGTAGCCAGCAATCAGCCCCAGCATTTT. Protein sequence: CASSLGTVASNQPQHF.

The chain couples TRBV6-5 to TRBJ2-7, with D uncertain. V lost 0 bases and J 0 bases, leaving 6 bases between the germline ends. Looked up from germline, CDR1 is MNHEY and CDR2 is SVGAGI. The CDR3 is 14 amino acids. This CDR3 reads CASSYSPDSYEQYF. In DNA form, the CDR3 reads TGTGCCAGCAGTTACTCCCCAGACTCCTACGAGCAGTACTTC.

The chain carries TRBV6-5 and TRBJ1-3; D not resolved. This CDR3 has 15 amino acids. The ends were cut back, 6 bases at V and 1 base at J, with 13 bases in the middle. From germline, CDR1 is MNHEY and CDR2 SVGAGI. CDR3 sequence: CASSRKQPSGNTIYF. CDR3 in DNA: TGTGCCAGCAGCCGCAAACAGCCGTCTGGAAACACCATATATTTT.

The gene calls are TRBV6-5 and TRBJ2-1, with TRBD1 as a possible D gene (6 bases). The CDR3 totals 15 residues. V lost 6 bases and J lost 3, with 15 bases in between. The V gene's germline CDR1 is MNHEY and CDR2 SVGAGI. DNA for the CDR3: TGTGCCAGCAGGAACGGACAGTTCGTCTACAATGAGCAGTTCTTC. It is translated as CASRNGQFVYNEQFF.

The chain employs TRBV7-2 and TRBJ2-2; either TRBD1 or TRBD2 may fit D (5 bases each). Germline V gene data show CDR1 as SGHTA and CDR2 as FQGNSA. The CDR3 is made up of 14 amino acids. V lost 2 bases, J lost 3 bases, and 7 bases lay in between. The CDR3 sequence: CASSLRGDTGELFF. DNA for the CDR3: TGTGCCAGCAGCTTAAGAGGGGACACCGGGGAGCTGTTTTTT.

The gene calls are TRBV29-1 and TRBJ2-1, with 9 bases matching TRBD2. J was trimmed by 0 bases and V by 3 bases; bases with no gene match: 6. Germline V lookup: CDR1 SQVTM, CDR2 ANQGSEA. CDR3 length: 16 amino acids. CDR3 nucleotide sequence: TGCAGCGTTGAGGTGACTAGCGGAAGCTCCTACAATGAGCAGTTCTTC. Amino acids: CSVEVTSGSSYNEQFF.

The chain is built from TRBV5-1 and TRBJ2-1; 10 positions agree with TRBD1. V lost 5 bases and J lost 8; bases outside the gene matches: 7. Germline V gives CDR1 SGHRS, CDR2 YFSETQ. This CDR3 spans 14 amino acids. CDR3 amino acids: CASRHGTGADEQFF. Written as DNA, the CDR3 is TGCGCCAGCAGACACGGGACAGGGGCCGATGAGCAGTTCTTC.

The V call is TRBV4-2, the J call TRBJ1-5; unclear D gene. In germline, CDR1 is LGHNA, CDR2 YNFKEQ. There are 16 residues in the CDR3. Between the trimmed V and J ends, which lost 0 bases and 7 bases, there was a span of 16 bases. The chain's CDR3 is CASSQDRGRNAQPQHF. The CDR3 nucleotides read TGTGCCAGCAGCCAAGATCGAGGCAGGAACGCACAGCCCCAGCATTTT.

This rearrangement joins TRBV2 to TRBJ2-1, with D maybe TRBD1 (6 bases). The CDR3 loop spans 12 amino acids. Germline CDR1 reads SNHLY; CDR2 reads FYNNEI. V shed 11 bases and J shed 8 bases, with 16 bases lying between them. The CDR3 nucleotides read TGTGCCGGAAGCAGGGGATCATATGAGCAGTTCTTC. Translation: CAGSRGSYEQFF.

This chain uses TRBV2 with TRBJ2-3, with D perhaps TRBD2 (6 bases). Germline V gives CDR1 SNHLY, CDR2 FYNNEI. V was shortened by 6 bases and J by 4 bases, with 17 bases between the two germline ends. The CDR3 spans 15 residues. CDR3 amino acids: CASSPGLLSADTQYF. The CDR3 bases are TGTGCCAGCAGCCCCGGACTATTATCGGCAGATACGCAGTATTTT.

This clone was seen only once. V is TRBV5-5 and J is TRBJ1-4; TRBD1 agrees at 7 bases. There are 14 residues in the CDR3. Germline CDR1 and CDR2: SGHKS and YYEKEE (reference sequence). The ends lost 0 bases at V and 8 bases at J; junction bases unmatched: 4. CDR3 nucleotide sequence: TGTGCCAGCAGCTTGGCCAGGGGGGAAGAAAAACTGTTTTTT. Protein: CASSLARGEEKLFF.

Remarks on this clone: This may arise from a read error, as a much more abundant clone is one base away. The sample has other DNA sequences that encode this CDR3 too. The rearrangement joins TRBV6-5 to TRBJ1-3; weak D call: TRBD1 (5 bases). The CDR3 consists of 15 residues. The V and J ends lost 0 bases and 2 bases respectively, with 8 bases between them. Germline CDR1 MNHEY, CDR2 SVGAGI. In nucleotides, the CDR3 is TGTGCCAGCAGTTACTCAGGCAGGGCTGGAAACACCATATATTTT. This translates into CASSYSGRAGNTIYF.

The chain joins TRBV6-5 to TRBJ2-7; perhaps TRBD2 as D (5 bases). V was trimmed by 8 bases and J by 7 bases, leaving 12 bases between them. This CDR3 is 11 amino acids long. Germline V gene data show CDR1 as MNHEY and CDR2 as SVGAGI. The CDR3 region has the DNA TGTGCCAGCTCCCAGTCGGGGGAGCAGTACTTC. It codes for CASSQSGEQYF.

J is TRBJ1-3 and V is TRBV6-6; D is uncertain. V lost 6 bases and J 4 bases, leaving 13 bases between the germline ends. Looked up from germline, CDR1 is MNHNY and CDR2 is SVGAGI (reference sequence). The CDR3 is 14 amino acids. The CDR3 nucleotides read TGTGCCAGCAGGGGCTCCGGGGAAGGAAACACCATATATTTT. Amino acid sequence: CASRGSGEGNTIYF.

This sequence joins TRBV13 and TRBJ1-1; TRBD1 might be the D (6 bases). The germline gives CDR1 PRHDT, CDR2 FYEKMQ (reference sequence). Trimming pared 1 base from V and 10 bases from J, leaving 13 bases between. The CDR3 totals 13 residues. CDR3 DNA sequence: TGTGCCAGCAGCTTAGAAGCCCGAGGGGGAGCTTTCTTT. Residues: CASSLEARGGAFF.

The CDR3 sequence: CASSLYFTGSQPQHF. The CDR3 bases are TGCGCCAGCAGCCTTTATTTTACAGGGAGTCAGCCCCAGCATTTT. V gene TRBV4-1 combines with J gene TRBJ1-5; D is perhaps TRBD1 (6 bases). The CDR3 spans 15 residues. V was pared by 4 bases and J by 6 bases, with 16 bases between. Looked up from germline, CDR1 is MGHRA and CDR2 is YSYEKL.

The V gene is TRBV7-9, the J gene TRBJ2-5; 8 positions match TRBD2. The J segment lost 0 bases and the V segment lost 5 bases, leaving 5 bases of the junction unmatched. Germline V gene sequence: CDR1 SEHNR, CDR2 FQNEAQ (reference sequence). This CDR3 region has 15 residues. The CDR3: CASSPELADQETQYF. The CDR3 DNA reads TGTGCCAGCAGCCCCGAACTAGCGGACCAAGAGACCCAGTACTTC.

The chain combines TRBV9 with TRBJ2-7; perhaps TRBD1 as D (5 bases). The V end was cut by 0 bases, the J end by 5 bases, with 15 bases between. This CDR3 region has 15 residues. Looked up from germline, CDR1 is SGDLS and CDR2 is YYNGEE. CDR3 amino acids: CASSVEGREFDEQYF. The CDR3, as DNA: TGTGCCAGCAGCGTAGAGGGCAGGGAATTCGACGAGCAGTACTTC. The full variable domain, its missing parts supplied by reference TRBV9 and TRBJ2-7, is DSGVTQTPKHLITATGQRVTLRCSPRSGDLSVYWYQQSLDQGLQFLIQYYNGEERAKGNILERFSAQQFPDLHSELNLSSLELGDSALYFCASSVEGREFDEQYFGPGTRLTVT.

The rearrangement joins TRBV6-5 to TRBJ2-3, with unresolved D. The germline V gene encodes CDR1 MNHEY and CDR2 SVGAGI. CDR3 size: 11 residues. V was shortened by 6 bases and J by 4 bases, with 5 bases between the two germline ends. CDR3 loop: CASRIADTQYF. The CDR3, as DNA: TGTGCCAGCAGAATAGCAGATACGCAGTATTTT.

The J gene is TRBJ2-7, the V gene TRBV6-1, with 8 positions matching TRBD1. Unmatched junction bases numbered 4, after V lost 10 bases and J lost 2 bases. Per germline, CDR1 MNHNS and CDR2 SASEGT. CDR3 length equals 12 residues. In nucleotides, the CDR3 is TGTGCCATCCGGGACAGGACCTACGAGCAGTACTTC. This gives the protein CAIRDRTYEQYF.

The genes are TRBV7-9 and TRBJ2-1, with D possibly TRBD2 on 6 matching bases. The germline V gene encodes CDR1 SEHNR and CDR2 FQNEAQ (reference sequence). The germline V and J ends were trimmed by 5 bases and 2 bases, with 13 bases remaining between them. The CDR3 covers 15 residues. CDR3 loop: CASSGGYRTYNEQFF. CDR3 DNA: TGTGCCAGCAGCGGAGGGTATCGAACCTACAATGAGCAGTTCTTC.